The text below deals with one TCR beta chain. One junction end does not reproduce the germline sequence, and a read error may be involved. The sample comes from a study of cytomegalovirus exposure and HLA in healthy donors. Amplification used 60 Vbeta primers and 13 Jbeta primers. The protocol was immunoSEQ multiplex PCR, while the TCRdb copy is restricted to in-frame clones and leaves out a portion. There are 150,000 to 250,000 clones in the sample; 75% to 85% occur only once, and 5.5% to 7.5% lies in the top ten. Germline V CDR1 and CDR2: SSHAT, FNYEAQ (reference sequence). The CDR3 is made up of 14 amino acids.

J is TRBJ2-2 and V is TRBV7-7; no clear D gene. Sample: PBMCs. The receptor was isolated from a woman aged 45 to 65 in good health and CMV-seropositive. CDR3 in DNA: TGTGCTAGCAGCGAGACTCTCAACACCGGGGAGCTGTTTTTT. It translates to CASSETLNTGELFF.